The 2 T cell receptor beta chains below were found in one sample sequenced in a study of cytomegalovirus exposure and HLA in healthy donors. Sequencing used immunoSEQ multiplex PCR; TCRdb keeps in-frame clones, though not all of them. The repertoire includes tens of thousands of clones, more than 85% of them detected once, and about 3.6% sits in the top ten. The material sequenced was PBMCs. These receptors originate from a young woman in good health and CMV-seronegative.

J is TRBJ1-2 and V is TRBV29-1; 10 positions match TRBD1. Germline V gene sequence: CDR1 SQVTM, CDR2 ANQGSEA. The CDR3 runs to 15 residues. V lost 4 bases to trimming and J lost 3 bases; unmatched junction nucleotides: 8. This CDR3 is CSVGGTGEPDYGYTF. The CDR3 nucleotides are TGCAGCGTTGGAGGGACAGGGGAACCCGACTATGGCTACACCTTC.

The table lists this clone with a count of one. The chain joins TRBV18 to TRBJ2-1, with 8 bases aligning to TRBD1. With V trimmed by 1 base and J by 7 bases, 6 bases remained unmatched. CDR3 length: 15 amino acids. The germline gives CDR1 KGHSH, CDR2 LQKENI. The CDR3: CASSPRGQGNNEQFF. CDR3 in DNA: TGTGCCAGCTCACCACGTGGACAGGGTAATAATGAGCAGTTCTTC.